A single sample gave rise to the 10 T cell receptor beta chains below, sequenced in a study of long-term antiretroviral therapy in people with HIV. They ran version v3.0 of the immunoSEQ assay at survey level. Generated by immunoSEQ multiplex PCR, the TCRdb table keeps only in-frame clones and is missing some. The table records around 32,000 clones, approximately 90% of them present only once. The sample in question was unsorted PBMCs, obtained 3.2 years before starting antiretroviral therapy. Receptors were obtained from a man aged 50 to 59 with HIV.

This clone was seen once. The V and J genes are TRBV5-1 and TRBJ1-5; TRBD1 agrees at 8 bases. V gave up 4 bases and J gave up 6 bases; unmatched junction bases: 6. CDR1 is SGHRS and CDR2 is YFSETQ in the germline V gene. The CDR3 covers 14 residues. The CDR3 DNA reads TGCGCCAGCAGCCCCGACAGGGGCGGTCAGCCCCAGCATTTT. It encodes CASSPDRGGQPQHF.

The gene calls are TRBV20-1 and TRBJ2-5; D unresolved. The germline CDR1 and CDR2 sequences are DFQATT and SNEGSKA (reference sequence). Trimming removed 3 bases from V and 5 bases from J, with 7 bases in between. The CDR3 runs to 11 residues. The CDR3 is CSASFGETQYF. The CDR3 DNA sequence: TGCAGTGCTAGTTTCGGGGAGACCCAGTACTTC.

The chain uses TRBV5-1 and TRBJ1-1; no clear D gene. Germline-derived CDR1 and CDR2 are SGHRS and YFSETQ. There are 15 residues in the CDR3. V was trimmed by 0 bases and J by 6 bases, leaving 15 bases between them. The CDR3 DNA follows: TGCGCCAGCAGCTTGGCAGGAGGGAATTGGGCTGAAGCTTTCTTT. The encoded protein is CASSLAGGNWAEAFF. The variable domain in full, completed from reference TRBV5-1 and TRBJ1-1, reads KAGVTQTPRYLIKTRGQQVTLSCSPISGHRSVSWYQQTPGQGLQFLFEYFSETQRNKGNFPGRFSGRQFSNSRSEMNVSTLELGDSALYLCASSLAGGNWAEAFFGQGTRLTVV.

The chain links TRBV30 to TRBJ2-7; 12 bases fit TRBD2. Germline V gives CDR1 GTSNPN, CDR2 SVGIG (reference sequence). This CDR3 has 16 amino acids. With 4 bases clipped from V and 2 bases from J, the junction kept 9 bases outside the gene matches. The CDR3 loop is CAWTPPLAGGPYEQYF. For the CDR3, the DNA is TGTGCCTGGACTCCCCCACTAGCGGGGGGCCCCTACGAGCAGTACTTC.

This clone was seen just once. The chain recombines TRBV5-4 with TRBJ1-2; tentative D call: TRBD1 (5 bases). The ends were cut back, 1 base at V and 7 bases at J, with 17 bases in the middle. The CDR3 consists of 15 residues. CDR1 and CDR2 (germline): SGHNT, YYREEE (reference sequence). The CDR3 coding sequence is TGTGCCAGCAGCTTGCCGCAGGGATCGACCACTGGCTACACCTTC. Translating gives CASSLPQGSTTGYTF.

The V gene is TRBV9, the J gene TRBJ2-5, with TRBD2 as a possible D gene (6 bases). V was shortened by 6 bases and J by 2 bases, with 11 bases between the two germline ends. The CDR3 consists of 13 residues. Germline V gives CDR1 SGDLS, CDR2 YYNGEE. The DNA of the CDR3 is TGTGCCAGCAACCGGGACTTTCAAGAGACCCAGTACTTC. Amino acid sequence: CASNRDFQETQYF.

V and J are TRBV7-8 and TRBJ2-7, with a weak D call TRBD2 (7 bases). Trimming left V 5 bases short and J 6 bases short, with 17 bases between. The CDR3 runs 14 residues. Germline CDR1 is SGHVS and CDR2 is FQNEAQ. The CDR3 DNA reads TGTGCCAGCAGCCTAAGTAGGGGGGGGCCCGAGCAGTACTTC. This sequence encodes CASSLSRGGPEQYF.

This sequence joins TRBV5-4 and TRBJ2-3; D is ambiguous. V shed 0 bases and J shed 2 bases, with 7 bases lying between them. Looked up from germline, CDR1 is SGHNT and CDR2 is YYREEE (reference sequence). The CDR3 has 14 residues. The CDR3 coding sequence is TGTGCCAGCAGCTTGGGCCAGGCCACAGATACGCAGTATTTT. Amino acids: CASSLGQATDTQYF. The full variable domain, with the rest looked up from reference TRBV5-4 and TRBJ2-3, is ETGVTQSPTHLIKTRGQQVTLRCSSQSGHNTVSWYQQALGQGPQFIFQYYREEENGRGNFPPRFSGLQFPNYSSELNVNALELDDSALYLCASSLGQATDTQYFGPGTRLTVL.

The CDR3 here is CASSQVRPREKLFF. The CDR3 coding sequence is TGCGCCAGCAGCCAAGTCCGTCCAAGGGAAAAACTGTTTTTT. The rearrangement links TRBV4-1 to TRBJ1-4; D is ambiguous. The germline V gene has CDR1 MGHRA and CDR2 YSYEKL. The CDR3 is 14 residues long. Trimming removed 1 base from V and 8 bases from J, with 11 bases in between.

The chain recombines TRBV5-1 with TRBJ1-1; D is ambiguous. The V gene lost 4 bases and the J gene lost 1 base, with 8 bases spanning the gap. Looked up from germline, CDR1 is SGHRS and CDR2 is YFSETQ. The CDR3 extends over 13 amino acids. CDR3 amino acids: CASSKDWNTEAFF. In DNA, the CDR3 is TGCGCCAGCAGCAAGGACTGGAACACTGAAGCTTTCTTT.